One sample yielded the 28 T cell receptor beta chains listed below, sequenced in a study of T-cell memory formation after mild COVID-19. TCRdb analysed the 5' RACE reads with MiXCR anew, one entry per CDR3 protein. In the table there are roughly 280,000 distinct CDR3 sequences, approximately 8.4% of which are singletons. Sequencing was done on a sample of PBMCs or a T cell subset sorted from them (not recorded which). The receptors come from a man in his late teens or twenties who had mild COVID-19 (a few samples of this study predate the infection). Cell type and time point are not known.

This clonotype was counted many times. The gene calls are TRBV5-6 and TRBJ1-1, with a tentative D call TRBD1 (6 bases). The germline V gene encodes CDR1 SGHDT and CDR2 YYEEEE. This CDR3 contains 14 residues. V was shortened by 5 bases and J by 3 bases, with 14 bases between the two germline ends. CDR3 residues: CASRPDNRDTEAFF. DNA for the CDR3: TGTGCCAGCAGGCCAGACAACAGGGACACTGAAGCTTTCTTT.

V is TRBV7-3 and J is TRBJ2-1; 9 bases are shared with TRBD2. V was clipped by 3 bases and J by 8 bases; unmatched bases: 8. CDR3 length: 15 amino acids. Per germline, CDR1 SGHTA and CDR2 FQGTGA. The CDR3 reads CASSFSSGGSDEQFF. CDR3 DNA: TGTGCCAGCAGCTTCTCGAGCGGGGGGTCCGATGAGCAGTTCTTC.

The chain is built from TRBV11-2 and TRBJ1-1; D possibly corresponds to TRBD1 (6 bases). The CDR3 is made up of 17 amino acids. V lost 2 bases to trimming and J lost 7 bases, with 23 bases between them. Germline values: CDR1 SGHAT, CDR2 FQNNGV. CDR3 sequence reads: CASSLQLYGQPDNEAFF. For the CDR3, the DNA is TGTGCCAGCAGCTTACAATTATATGGACAGCCTGATAATGAAGCTTTCTTT.

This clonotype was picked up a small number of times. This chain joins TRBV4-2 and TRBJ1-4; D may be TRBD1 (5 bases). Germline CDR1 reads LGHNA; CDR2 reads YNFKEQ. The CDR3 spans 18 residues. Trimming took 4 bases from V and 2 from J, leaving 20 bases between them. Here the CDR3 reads CASSPIRGRAPTNEKLFF. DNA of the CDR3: TGTGCCAGCAGCCCCATTCGTGGCAGGGCCCCGACTAATGAAAAACTGTTTTTT.

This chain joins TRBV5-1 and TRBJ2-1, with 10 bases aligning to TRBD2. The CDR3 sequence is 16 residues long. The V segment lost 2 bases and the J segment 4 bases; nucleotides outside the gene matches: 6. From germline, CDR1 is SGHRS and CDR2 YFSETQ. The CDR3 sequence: CASSFDSGGIYNEQFF. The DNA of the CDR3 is TGCGCCAGCAGCTTCGATAGCGGGGGGATTTACAATGAGCAGTTCTTC.

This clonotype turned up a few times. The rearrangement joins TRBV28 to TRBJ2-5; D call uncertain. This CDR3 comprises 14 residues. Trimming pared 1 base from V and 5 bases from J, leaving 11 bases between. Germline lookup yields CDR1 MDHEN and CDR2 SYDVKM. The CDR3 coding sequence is TGTGCCAGCAGTTTATCTGGCGGAATCGAGACCCAGTACTTC. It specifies CASSLSGGIETQYF.

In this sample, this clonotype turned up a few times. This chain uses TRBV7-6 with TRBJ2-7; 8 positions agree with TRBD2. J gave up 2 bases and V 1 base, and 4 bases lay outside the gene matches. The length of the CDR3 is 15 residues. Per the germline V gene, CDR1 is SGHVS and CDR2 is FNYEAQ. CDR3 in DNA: TGTGCCAGCAGCTTAGGCGGGGGGAACACCTACGAGCAGTACTTC. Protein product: CASSLGGGNTYEQYF.

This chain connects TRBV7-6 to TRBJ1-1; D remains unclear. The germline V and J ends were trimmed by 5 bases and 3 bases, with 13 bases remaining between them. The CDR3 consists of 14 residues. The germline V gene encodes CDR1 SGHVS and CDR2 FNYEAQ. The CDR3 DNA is TGTGCCAGCAGCCCAGGAAGATGGGACACTGAAGCTTTCTTT. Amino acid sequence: CASSPGRWDTEAFF.

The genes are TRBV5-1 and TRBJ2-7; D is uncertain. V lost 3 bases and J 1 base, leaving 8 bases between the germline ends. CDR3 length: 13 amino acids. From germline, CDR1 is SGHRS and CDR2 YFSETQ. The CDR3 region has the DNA TGCGCCAGCAGCTCGTACGGATCCTACGAGCAGTACTTC. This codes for CASSSYGSYEQYF.

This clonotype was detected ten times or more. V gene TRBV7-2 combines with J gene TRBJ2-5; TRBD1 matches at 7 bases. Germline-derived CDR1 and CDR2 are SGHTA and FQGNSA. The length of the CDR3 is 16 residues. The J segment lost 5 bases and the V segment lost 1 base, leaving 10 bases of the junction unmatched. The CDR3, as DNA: TGTGCCAGCAGCTTAGGGCAGGGGGACCTTCGGGAGACCCAGTACTTC. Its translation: CASSLGQGDLRETQYF.

In DNA, the CDR3 is TGTGCCAGCAGCTTACGGAGAGAAAACAATGAGCAGTTCTTC. Encoded protein: CASSLRRENNEQFF. The chain carries TRBV7-2 and TRBJ2-1; D uncertain. V was trimmed by 2 bases and J by 5 bases, leaving 10 bases between them. Germline V gives CDR1 SGHTA, CDR2 FQGNSA. The CDR3 spans 14 residues. The entire variable domain, with the rest obtained from reference TRBV7-2 and TRBJ2-1, is as follows: GAGVSQSPSNKVTEKGKDVELRCDPISGHTALYWYRQSLGQGLEFLIYFQGNSAPDKSGLPSDRFSAERTGGSVSTLTIQRTQQEDSAVYLCASSLRRENNEQFFGPGTRLTVL.

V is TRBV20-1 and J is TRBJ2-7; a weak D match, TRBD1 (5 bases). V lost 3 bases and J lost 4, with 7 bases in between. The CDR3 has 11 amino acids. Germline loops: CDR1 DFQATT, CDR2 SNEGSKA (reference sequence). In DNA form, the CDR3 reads TGCAGTGCTAGGTCAGGGTACGAGCAGTACGTC. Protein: CSARSGYEQYV.

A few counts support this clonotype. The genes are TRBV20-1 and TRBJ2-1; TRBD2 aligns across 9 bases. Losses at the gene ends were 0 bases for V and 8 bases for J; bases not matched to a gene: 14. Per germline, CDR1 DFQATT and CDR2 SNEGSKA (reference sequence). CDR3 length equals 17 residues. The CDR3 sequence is CSARDRGKAGGVYEQFF. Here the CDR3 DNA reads TGCAGTGCTAGAGATAGAGGAAAAGCGGGGGGTGTCTATGAGCAGTTCTTC.

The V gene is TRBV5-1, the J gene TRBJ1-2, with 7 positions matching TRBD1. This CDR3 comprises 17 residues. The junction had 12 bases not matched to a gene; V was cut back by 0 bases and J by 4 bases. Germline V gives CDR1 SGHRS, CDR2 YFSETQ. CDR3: CASSLANGGRQGYGYTF. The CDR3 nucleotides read TGCGCCAGCAGCTTGGCCAACGGGGGAAGACAGGGCTATGGCTACACCTTC.

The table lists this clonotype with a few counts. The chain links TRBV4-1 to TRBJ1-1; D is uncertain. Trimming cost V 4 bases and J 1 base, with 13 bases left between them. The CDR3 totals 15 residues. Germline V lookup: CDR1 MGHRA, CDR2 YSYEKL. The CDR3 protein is CASSLRGAPNTEAFF. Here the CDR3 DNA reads TGCGCCAGCAGCCTGCGGGGAGCCCCGAACACTGAAGCTTTCTTT.

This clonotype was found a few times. The CDR3 reads CASSQDYGTYEQYV. In DNA, the CDR3 is TGTGCCAGCAGCCAAGATTACGGTACCTACGAGCAGTACGTC. The chain employs TRBV4-2 and TRBJ2-7, with no clear D. The CDR3 length is 14 residues. Trimming cost V 0 bases and J 2 bases, with 8 bases left between them. In germline, CDR1 is LGHNA, CDR2 YNFKEQ.

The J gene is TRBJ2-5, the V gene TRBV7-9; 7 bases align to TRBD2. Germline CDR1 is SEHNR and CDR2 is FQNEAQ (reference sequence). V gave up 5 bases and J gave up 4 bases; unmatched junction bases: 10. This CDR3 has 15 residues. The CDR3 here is CASSQGRGGGETQYF. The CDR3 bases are TGTGCCAGCAGCCAAGGGAGGGGCGGGGGAGAGACCCAGTACTTC.

The CDR3 DNA follows: TGTGCCAGCAGTTTCACGAATCAGCCCCAGCATTTT. Protein product: CASSFTNQPQHF. This rearrangement joins TRBV12-3 or TRBV12-4 to TRBJ1-5; unclear D gene. This CDR3 is 12 amino acids long. Deletions cut 3 bases from V and 4 bases from J, with 4 bases between.

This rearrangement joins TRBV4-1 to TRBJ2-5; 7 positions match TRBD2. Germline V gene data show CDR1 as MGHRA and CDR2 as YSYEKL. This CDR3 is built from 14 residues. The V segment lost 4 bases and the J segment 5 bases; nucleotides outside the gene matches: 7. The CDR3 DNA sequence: TGCGCCAGCAGCCTACTTGAGGGAGGGGAGACCCAGTACTTC. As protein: CASSLLEGGETQYF.

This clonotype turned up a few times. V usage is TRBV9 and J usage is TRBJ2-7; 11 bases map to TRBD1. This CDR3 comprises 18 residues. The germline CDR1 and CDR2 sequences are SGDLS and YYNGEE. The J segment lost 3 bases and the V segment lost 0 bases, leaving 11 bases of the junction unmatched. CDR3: CASSVEGKGTGGYYEQYV. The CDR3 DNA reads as TGTGCCAGCAGCGTAGAAGGGAAAGGGACAGGGGGTTACTACGAGCAGTACGTC.

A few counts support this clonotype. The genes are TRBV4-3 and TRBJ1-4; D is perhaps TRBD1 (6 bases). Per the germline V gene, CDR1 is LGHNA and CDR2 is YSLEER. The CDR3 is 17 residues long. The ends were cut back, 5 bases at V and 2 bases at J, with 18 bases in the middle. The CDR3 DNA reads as TGCGCCAGCAGCGGCGAGGGAGGGGGTTGGACTAATGAAAAACTGTTTTTT. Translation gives CASSGEGGGWTNEKLFF.

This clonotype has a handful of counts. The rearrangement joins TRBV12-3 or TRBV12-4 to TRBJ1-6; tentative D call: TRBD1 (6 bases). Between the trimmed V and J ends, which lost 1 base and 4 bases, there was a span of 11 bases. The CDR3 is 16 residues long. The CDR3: CASSLVRQDYNSPLHF. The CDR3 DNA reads TGTGCCAGCAGTTTAGTCAGACAGGATTATAATTCACCCCTCCACTTT.

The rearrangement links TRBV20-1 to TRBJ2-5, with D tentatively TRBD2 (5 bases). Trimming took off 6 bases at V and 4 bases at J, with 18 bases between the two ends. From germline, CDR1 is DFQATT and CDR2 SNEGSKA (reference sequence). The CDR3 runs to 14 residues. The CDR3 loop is CSAVSVSPAETQYF. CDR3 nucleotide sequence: TGCAGTGCCGTTAGCGTTTCCCCCGCAGAGACCCAGTACTTC.

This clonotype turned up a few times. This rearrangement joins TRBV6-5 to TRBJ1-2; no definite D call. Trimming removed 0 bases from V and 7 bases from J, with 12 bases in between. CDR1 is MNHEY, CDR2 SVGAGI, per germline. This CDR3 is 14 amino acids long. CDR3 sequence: CASSYSNRAVGYTF. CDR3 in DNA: TGTGCCAGCAGTTACTCGAATAGGGCGGTTGGCTACACCTTC.

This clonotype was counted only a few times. In DNA, the CDR3 is TGTGCCAGCAGCTATGGGGCCAACGTCCTGACTTTC. Its protein is CASSYGANVLTF. The chain has TRBV7-9 and TRBJ2-6, with D unresolved. V was shortened by 4 bases and J by 3 bases, with 1 base between the two germline ends. There are 12 residues in the CDR3. The germline V gene has CDR1 SEHNR and CDR2 FQNEAQ (reference sequence).

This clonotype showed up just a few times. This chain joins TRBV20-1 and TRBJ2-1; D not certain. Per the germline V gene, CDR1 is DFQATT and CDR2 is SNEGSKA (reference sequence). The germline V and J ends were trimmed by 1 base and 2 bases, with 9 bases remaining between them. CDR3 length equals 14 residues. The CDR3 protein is CSARVSRTYNEQFF. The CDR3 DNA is TGCAGTGCTAGAGTTAGTAGGACCTACAATGAGCAGTTCTTC.

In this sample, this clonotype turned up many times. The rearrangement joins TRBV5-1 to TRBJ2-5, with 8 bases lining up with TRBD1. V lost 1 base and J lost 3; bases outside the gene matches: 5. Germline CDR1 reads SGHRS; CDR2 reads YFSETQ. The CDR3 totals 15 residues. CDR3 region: CASSLFGQGEETQYF. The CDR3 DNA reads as TGCGCCAGCAGCTTGTTCGGACAGGGCGAAGAGACCCAGTACTTC.

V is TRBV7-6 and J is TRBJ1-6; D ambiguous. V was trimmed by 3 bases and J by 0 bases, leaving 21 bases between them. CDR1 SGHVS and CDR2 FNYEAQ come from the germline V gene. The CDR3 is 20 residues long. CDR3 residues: CASSLQPLQPGSSYNSPLHF. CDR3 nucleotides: TGTGCCAGCAGCTTGCAACCACTCCAGCCGGGGAGCTCCTATAATTCACCCCTCCACTTT.